A selection of T cell receptor beta chains follows, all from one sample in a study of molecular identifiers for immune sequencing clone quantification. In TCRdb, the PCR reads were re-called with MiXCR into one record per CDR3 protein. The top ten hold about 0.85% of the sample, which has roughly 86,000 distinct CDR3 sequences, under 20% seen once. Sequencing was done on a sample of naive CD8+ T cells from blood, with Jurkat cell RNA spiked in. These receptors all come from a human donor in good health. Some libraries in this study had Jurkat cell RNA spiked in. CDR3s include the opening cysteine and the closing phenylalanine or tryptophan. The D gene is left open where the match is weak. Some rows have no size entry. The others give once, few or many, or a class for an expanded clone.

TRBJ2-2,-,TRBV4-1,many,TGCGCCAGCAGCCAGACCGGGGAGCTGTTTTTT,CASSQTGELFF
TRBJ2-7,-,TRBV10-1,many,TGCGCCAGCAGTGGTCCAGGGAACTCCTACGAGCAGTACTTC,CASSGPGNSYEQYF
TRBJ2-2,-,TRBV7-8,many,TGTGCCAGCAGTCAAACACGAGGCGGGGCGAACACCGGGGAGCTGTTTTTT,CASSQTRGGANTGELFF
TRBJ1-5,-,TRBV4-3,many,TGCGCCAGCAGCCAAGATCGAGCGAGCAATCAGCCCCAGCATTTT,CASSQDRASNQPQHF
TRBJ1-3,TRBD1,TRBV13,many,TGTGCCAGCAGCTTAGATGGGGACAGGTCCGGAAACACCATATATTTT,CASSLDGDRSGNTIYF
TRBJ1-4,-,TRBV28,many,TGTGCCAGCAGTTTATGCATTGCGGGCGCCGGGCTTTTT,CASSLCIAGAGLF
TRBJ1-1,-,TRBV9,many,TGTGCCAGCAGCGCATACATTAACACTGAAGCTTTCTTT,CASSAYINTEAFF
TRBJ1-1,-,TRBV6-5,-,TGTGCCAGCAGTTACTCGAAGGACCGAATGAACACTGAAGCTTTCTTT,CASSYSKDRMNTEAFF
TRBJ2-7,-,TRBV4-3,many,TGCGCCAGCAGCCAAGACTTAACGGAGCGACGCGGGAACGAGCAGTACTTC,CASSQDLTERRGNEQYF
TRBJ2-1,TRBD2,TRBV4-3,many,TGCGCCAGCAGCCAAGACCGGCCCGGACTAGCCGGATCCAATGAGCAGTTCTTC,CASSQDRPGLAGSNEQFF
TRBJ2-7,TRBD2,TRBV3-1,few,TGTGCCAGCAGCCTGATGAAGCGGGAATGGCACGAGCAGTACTTC,CASSLMKREWHEQYF
TRBJ1-2,TRBD1,TRBV6-2/TRBV6-3,many,TGTGCCAGCAGTTCCCGCACCACAGGGGTATACGGCTACACCTTC,CASSSRTTGVYGYTF
TRBJ2-5,-,TRBV27,many,TGTGCCAGCAGTCCCCGCCCGAGGCCTCCAGATGAGACCCAGTACTTC,CASSPRPRPPDETQYF
TRBJ2-7,-,TRBV7-9,many,TGTGCCAGCAGCCCAAAAGGGGCTGGGAACGAGCAGTACTTC,CASSPKGAGNEQYF
TRBJ2-3,-,TRBV6-5,many,TGTGCCAGCAGTAAATATCAGACAGGAACAGATACGCAGTATTTT,CASSKYQTGTDTQYF
TRBJ1-4,TRBD1,TRBV5-5,many,TGTGCCAGCAGCTTTGGCGGACAGGGGGCGACGGCTAATGAAAAACTGTTTTTT,CASSFGGQGATANEKLFF
TRBJ2-7,-,TRBV20-1,-,TGCAGTGCTCCCACAACTAGCTCTGTAAGCGAGCAGTACTTC,CSAPTTSSVSEQYF
TRBJ2-6,-,TRBV4-1,many,TGCGCCAGCAGCCAAGTCATCTCTGGGGCCAACGTCCTGACTTTC,CASSQVISGANVLTF
TRBJ1-2,-,TRBV13,many,TGTGCCAGCAGCTTCACAGAGTACTATGGCTACACCTTC,CASSFTEYYGYTF
TRBJ2-7,-,TRBV7-9,-,TGTGCCAGCAGCTCCTCCCGGGACCTATCCTACGAGCAGTACTTC,CASSSSRDLSYEQYF
TRBJ2-3,-,TRBV5-1,many,TGCGCCAGCAGCTTGCGGCACCCTAGCACAGATACGCAGTATTTT,CASSLRHPSTDTQYF
TRBJ2-5,TRBD1,TRBV7-7,many,TGTGCCAGCAGCTTGAGCCCCGACAGGGGCCAAGAGACCCAGTACTTC,CASSLSPDRGQETQYF
TRBJ2-3,-,TRBV27,many,TGTGCCAGCAGTGATACAGGGTCAGATACGCAGTATTTT,CASSDTGSDTQYF
TRBJ2-7,TRBD2,TRBV5-1,many,TGCGCCAGCAGTTTTCTGGCGGGGGGCCCATACGAGCAGTACTTC,CASSFLAGGPYEQYF
TRBJ2-1,TRBD2,TRBV6-2/TRBV6-3,many,TGTGCCAGCAATGACATGACTAGCGGGGGGGCTGATGAGCAGTTCTTC,CASNDMTSGGADEQFF
TRBJ2-7,-,TRBV4-3,many,TGCGCCAGCAGCCAAGATCGCAACGGCCCCTACGAGCAGTACTTC,CASSQDRNGPYEQYF
TRBJ1-5,-,TRBV28,many,TGTGCCAGCAGTTTCTCACAGGCCCTCAATCAGCCCCAGCATTTT,CASSFSQALNQPQHF
TRBJ1-5,-,TRBV18,many,TGTGCCAGCTCACCGGAGGGTCTCAATCAGCCCCAGCATTTT,CASSPEGLNQPQHF
TRBJ2-3,-,TRBV19,-,TGTGCCAGTAGTATCTTTCTGGGCACAGATACGCAGTATTTT,CASSIFLGTDTQYF
TRBJ2-7,TRBD1,TRBV11-2,many,TGTGCCAGCAGCCGACAAGGACAGGGATTCTACGAGCAGTACTTC,CASSRQGQGFYEQYF
TRBJ2-7,TRBD1,TRBV28,many,TGTGCCAGCAGTTTCCCGGGACAGGCCTACGAGCAGTACTTC,CASSFPGQAYEQYF
TRBJ2-5,-,TRBV27,many,TGTGCCAGCAGTTTAGTTCGGGGTTCGGAGACCCAGTACTTC,CASSLVRGSETQYF
TRBJ1-1,-,TRBV30,few,TGTGCCTGGAACCCGACGGGACTATGGCCTTTCTTT,CAWNPTGLWPFF
TRBJ2-3,-,TRBV29-1,many,TGCAGCGTTTACGGTGATTATTCTAGCACAGATACGCAGTATTTT,CSVYGDYSSTDTQYF
TRBJ2-3,-,TRBV5-4,many,TGTGCCAGCAGCTTGGCGGGGGCCCATCTGGATACGCAGTATTTT,CASSLAGAHLDTQYF
TRBJ2-7,TRBD2,TRBV29-1,many,TGCAGCGTCAACAGCGGGGCCTCCTACGAGCAGTACTTC,CSVNSGASYEQYF
TRBJ2-7,TRBD1,TRBV10-2,many,TGCGCCAGCAGTACAGGGGGCCCCTCGTGGGAGCAGTACTTC,CASSTGGPSWEQYF
TRBJ1-5,TRBD1,TRBV27,many,TGTGCCAGCAGTTTCCTAGGGACAGGCCGTAGCAATCAGCCCCAGCATTTT,CASSFLGTGRSNQPQHF
TRBJ2-3,-,TRBV12-3/TRBV12-4,many,TGTGCCAGCAGTTCGGGGGGCACTAGCACAGATACGCAGTATTTT,CASSSGGTSTDTQYF
TRBJ1-1,-,TRBV24-1,-,TGTGCCACCAGAGACGACGGTAACACTGAAGCTTTCTTT,CATRDDGNTEAFF
TRBJ2-1,-,TRBV28,many,TGTGCCAGCAGTCCCGGCCTTGTCGGCAATGAGCAGTTCTTC,CASSPGLVGNEQFF
TRBJ2-2,-,TRBV10-2,many,TGCGCCAGCAGTGAGGGGGGGGAGCTGTTTTTT,CASSEGGELFF
TRBJ2-2,-,TRBV29-1,many,TGCAGCGTTGTGGGTCAGGGGCCTTTCGCGAACACCGGGGAGCTGTTTTTT,CSVVGQGPFANTGELFF
TRBJ2-3,TRBD2,TRBV12-3/TRBV12-4,many,TGTGCCAGCAGGGATCGGCTAGCGGGGGGGCCAGGCACAGATACGCAGTATTTT,CASRDRLAGGPGTDTQYF
TRBJ1-1,-,TRBV12-3/TRBV12-4,many,TGTGCCAGCAGTTTTGGTCCGGGACGGAAAGCTTTCTTT,CASSFGPGRKAFF
TRBJ2-7,-,TRBV20-1,many,TGCAGTGCTAGAGATTTTCAGGGATTAGACGAGCAGTACTTC,CSARDFQGLDEQYF
TRBJ1-1,-,TRBV6-6,many,TGTGCCACCCTTTCAATTCAGTTGGACACTGAAGCTTTCTTT,CATLSIQLDTEAFF
TRBJ1-1,-,TRBV7-9,many,TGTGCCAGCAGCTTAAGTGGGCAGGTCACTGAAGCTTTCTTT,CASSLSGQVTEAFF
TRBJ2-3,TRBD1,TRBV7-9,many,TGTGCCAGCAGCTTAGGGGTGGACAGGGGGCTCTCCAGGGATTTT,CASSLGVDRGLSRDF
TRBJ2-7,-,TRBV14,many,TGTGCCAGCAGCCAAAACCAGGGTTGGGTCTACGAGCAGTACTTC,CASSQNQGWVYEQYF
TRBJ1-5,-,TRBV27,many,TGTGCCAGCAGTTCCGCCGTCTATCTGCCCCAGCATTTT,CASSSAVYLPQHF
TRBJ2-7,-,TRBV28,few,TGTGCCAGCAGTTTACGGGGGGCTTCCTACGAGCAGTACTTC,CASSLRGASYEQYF